Sequencing of this TCR beta chain was carried out in a study of blood T cell repertoires in COVID-19. The length of the CDR3 is 15 residues. Germline V gene lookup returns CDR1 MNHEY and CDR2 SMNVEV (reference sequence). Trimming cost V 5 bases and J 6 bases, with 20 bases left between them. Using immunoSEQ multiplex PCR, the repertoire was profiled, and TCRdb retains in-frame clones only, with some absent. The sample comprises more than 80,000 clones, 85% to 90% of which are singletons, and less than 2% rests with the top ten. This clone rates as medium-sized. Sequenced sample: peripheral blood. The sequence was obtained from a human donor with active COVID-19. The donor label of this sample is uncertain. This chain joins TRBV27 and TRBJ2-7; possibly TRBD2 for D (6 bases). The CDR3 reads CASSLTTSVLSEQYF. The CDR3 coding sequence is TGTGCCAGCAGTCTGACGACTAGTGTTCTCTCCGAGCAGTACTTC.